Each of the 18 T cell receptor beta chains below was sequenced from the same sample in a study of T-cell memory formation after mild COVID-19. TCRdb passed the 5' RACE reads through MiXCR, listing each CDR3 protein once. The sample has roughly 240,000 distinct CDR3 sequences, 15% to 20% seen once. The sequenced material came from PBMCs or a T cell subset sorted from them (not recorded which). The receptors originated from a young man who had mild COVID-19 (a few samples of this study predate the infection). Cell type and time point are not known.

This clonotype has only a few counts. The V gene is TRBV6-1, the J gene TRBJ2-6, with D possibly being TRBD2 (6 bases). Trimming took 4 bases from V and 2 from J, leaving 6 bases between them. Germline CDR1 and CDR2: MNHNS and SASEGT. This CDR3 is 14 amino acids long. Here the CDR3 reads CASSGLAGANVLTF. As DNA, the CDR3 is TGTGCCAGCAGTGGACTAGCTGGGGCCAACGTCCTGACTTTC.

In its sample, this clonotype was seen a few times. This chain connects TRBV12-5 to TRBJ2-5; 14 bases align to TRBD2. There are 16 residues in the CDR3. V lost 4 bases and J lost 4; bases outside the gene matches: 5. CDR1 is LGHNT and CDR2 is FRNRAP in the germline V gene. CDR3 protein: CASGSSGLAGGETQYF. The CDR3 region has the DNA TGTGCTAGTGGTTCTTCAGGACTAGCGGGGGGAGAGACCCAGTACTTC.

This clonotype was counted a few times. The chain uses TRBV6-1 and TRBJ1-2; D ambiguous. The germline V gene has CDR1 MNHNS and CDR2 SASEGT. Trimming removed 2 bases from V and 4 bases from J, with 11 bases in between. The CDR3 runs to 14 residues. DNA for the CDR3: TGTGCCAGCAGTGAACGGGAAGGTCCCTATGGCTACACCTTC. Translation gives CASSEREGPYGYTF.

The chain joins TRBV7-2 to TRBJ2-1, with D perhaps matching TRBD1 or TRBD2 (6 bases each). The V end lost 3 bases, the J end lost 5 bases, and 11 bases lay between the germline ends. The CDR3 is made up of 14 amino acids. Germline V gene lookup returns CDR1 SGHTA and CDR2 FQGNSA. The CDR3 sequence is CASSFSGGHNEQFF. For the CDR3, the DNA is TGTGCCAGCAGCTTTAGTGGGGGGCACAATGAGCAGTTCTTC.

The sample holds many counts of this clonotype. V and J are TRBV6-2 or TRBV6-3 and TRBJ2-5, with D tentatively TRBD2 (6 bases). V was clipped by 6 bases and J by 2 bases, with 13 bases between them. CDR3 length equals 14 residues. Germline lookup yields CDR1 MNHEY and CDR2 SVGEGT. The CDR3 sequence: CASSTPREQETQYF. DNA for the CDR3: TGTGCCAGCAGCACCCCCCGGGAGCAAGAGACCCAGTACTTC.

The CDR3 sequence: CASSPTNRGAEQFF. CDR3 in DNA: TGTGCCAGCTCACCAACTAACAGGGGGGCTGAGCAGTTCTTC. The J gene is TRBJ2-1, the V gene TRBV18; 8 bases line up with TRBD1. In germline, CDR1 is KGHSH, CDR2 LQKENI. The CDR3 consists of 14 residues. V was clipped by 2 bases and J by 9 bases; unmatched bases: 6.

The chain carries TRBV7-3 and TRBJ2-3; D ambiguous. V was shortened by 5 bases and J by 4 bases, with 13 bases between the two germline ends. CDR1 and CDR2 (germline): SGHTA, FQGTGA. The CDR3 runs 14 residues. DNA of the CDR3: TGTGCCAGCAGCCCAGGAAGTTCCGCAGATACGCAGTATTTT. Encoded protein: CASSPGSSADTQYF. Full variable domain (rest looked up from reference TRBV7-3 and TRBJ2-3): GAGVSQTPSNKVTEKGKYVELRCDPISGHTALYWYRQSLGQGPEFLIYFQGTGAADDSGLPNDRFFAVRPEGSVSTLKIQRTERGDSAVYLCASSPGSSADTQYFGPGTRLTVL.

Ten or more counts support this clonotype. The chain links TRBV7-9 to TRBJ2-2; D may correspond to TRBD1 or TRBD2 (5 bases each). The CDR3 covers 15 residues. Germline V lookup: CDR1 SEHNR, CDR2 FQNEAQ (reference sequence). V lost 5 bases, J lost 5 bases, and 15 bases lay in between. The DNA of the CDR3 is TGTGCCAGCAGCCGTCGGGGCTACTGGACCGGGGAGCTGTTTTTT. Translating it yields CASSRRGYWTGELFF.

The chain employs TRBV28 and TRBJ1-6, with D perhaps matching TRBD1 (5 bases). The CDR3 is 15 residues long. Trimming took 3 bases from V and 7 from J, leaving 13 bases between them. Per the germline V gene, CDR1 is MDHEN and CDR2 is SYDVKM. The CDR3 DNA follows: TGTGCCAGCAGTTTGGCCCCCGGGGGGAATTCACCCCTCCACTTT. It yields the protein CASSLAPGGNSPLHF.

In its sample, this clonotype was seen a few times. The CDR3 region has the DNA TGTGCCAGCAGTTACATTCTTGCGGGGAATTACGAGCAGTACGTC. Protein product: CASSYILAGNYEQYV. The chain joins TRBV6-6 to TRBJ2-7, with D possibly being TRBD2 (6 bases). This CDR3 contains 15 residues. V was shortened by 2 bases and J by 4 bases, with 15 bases between the two germline ends. Germline CDR1 is MNHNY and CDR2 is SVGAGI (reference sequence).

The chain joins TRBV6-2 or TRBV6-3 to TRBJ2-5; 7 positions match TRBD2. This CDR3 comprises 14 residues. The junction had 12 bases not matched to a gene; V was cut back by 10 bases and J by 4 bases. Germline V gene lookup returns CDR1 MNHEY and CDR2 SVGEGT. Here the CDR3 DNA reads TGTGCCACTTTCGAAGCGGGGCTGTCAGAGACCCAGTACTTC. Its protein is CATFEAGLSETQYF.

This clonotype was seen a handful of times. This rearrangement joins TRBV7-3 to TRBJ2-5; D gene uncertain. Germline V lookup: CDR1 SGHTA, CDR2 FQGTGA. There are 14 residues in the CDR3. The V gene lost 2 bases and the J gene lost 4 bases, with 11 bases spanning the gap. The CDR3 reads CASSLFGGGETQYF. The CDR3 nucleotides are TGTGCCAGCAGCTTATTTGGCGGTGGAGAGACCCAGTACTTC.

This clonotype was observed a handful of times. CDR3 bases: TGTGCCATCAGTGATAGGGACAGGACCTACGAGCAGTACGTC. Amino acids: CAISDRDRTYEQYV. V usage is TRBV10-3 and J usage is TRBJ2-7; 8 bases map to TRBD1. The germline V gene encodes CDR1 ENHRY and CDR2 SYGVKD. The length of the CDR3 is 14 residues. The V gene end was trimmed by 3 bases and the J gene end by 2 bases; junction bases not matched to a gene: 3.

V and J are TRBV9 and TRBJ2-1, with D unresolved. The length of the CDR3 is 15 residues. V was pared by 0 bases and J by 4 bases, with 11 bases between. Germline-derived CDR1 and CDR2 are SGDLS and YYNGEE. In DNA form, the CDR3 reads TGTGCCAGCAGCGTAGTCCCCTCTCCGTACAATGAGCAGTTCTTC. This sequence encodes CASSVVPSPYNEQFF.

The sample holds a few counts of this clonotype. CDR3 nucleotides: TGTGCCACCGGGGGGGGACGCGGCTACACCTTC. Translated, it gives CATGGGRGYTF. V usage is TRBV2 and J usage is TRBJ1-2; D possibly corresponds to TRBD1 (5 bases). Germline V gene data show CDR1 as SNHLY and CDR2 as FYNNEI. CDR3 length: 11 amino acids. Trimming shortened V by 10 bases and J by 8 bases, and 14 bases separated the two germline ends.

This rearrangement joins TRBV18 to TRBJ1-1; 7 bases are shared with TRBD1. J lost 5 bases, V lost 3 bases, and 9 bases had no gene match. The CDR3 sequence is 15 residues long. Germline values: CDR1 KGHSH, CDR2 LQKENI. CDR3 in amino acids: CASSPSTGRETEAFF. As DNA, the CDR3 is TGTGCCAGCTCACCTTCGACAGGGAGGGAGACTGAAGCTTTCTTT.

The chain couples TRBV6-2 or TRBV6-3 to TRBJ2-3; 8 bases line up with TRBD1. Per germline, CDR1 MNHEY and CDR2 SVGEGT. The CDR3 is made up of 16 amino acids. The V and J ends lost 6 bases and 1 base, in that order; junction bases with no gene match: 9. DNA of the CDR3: TGTGCCAGCAGCCCTACAGGGGGTTGGGGCACAGATACGCAGTATTTT. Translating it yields CASSPTGGWGTDTQYF.

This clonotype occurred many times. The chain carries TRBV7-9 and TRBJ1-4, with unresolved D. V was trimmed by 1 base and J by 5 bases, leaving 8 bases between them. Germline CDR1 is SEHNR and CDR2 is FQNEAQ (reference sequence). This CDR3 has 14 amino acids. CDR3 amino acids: CASSLEGLNEKLFF. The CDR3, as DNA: TGTGCCAGCAGCTTAGAGGGCCTCAATGAAAAACTGTTTTTT.